This TCR beta chain stems from a study of shared clonotypes between healthy human individuals. The CDR3 is 12 amino acids. With 3 bases removed from V and 1 base from J, the gap between germline ends came to 3 bases. Germline CDR1 KGHSH, CDR2 LQKENI. The table came from immunoSEQ multiplex PCR; TCRdb's copy has only in-frame clones and leaves some out. The profile shows approximately 620,000 clones, 97% of them singletons. In regard to this clone: Distinct nucleotide sequences in the sample also encode this CDR3.

Sequenced sample: naive CD4+ T cells sorted from blood. Noted subset: CD45RA+ positively selected. The gene calls are TRBV18 and TRBJ2-5; D not resolved. The TCR sequence derives from a woman in her twenties or thirties in good health. DNA for the CDR3: TGTGCCAGCTCACCTAGCCAAGAGACCCAGTACTTC. Translating gives CASSPSQETQYF.